This T cell receptor (beta chain) was documented in a study of T cell repertoires in cytomegalovirus infection. This clonotype was seen at least ten times. TCRdb used MiXCR to reprocess the reads, holding one entry per CDR3 protein. Found here are 160,000 or so distinct CDR3 sequences, 17% of them singletons; the top ten hold about 19%. The V end lost 6 bases, the J end lost 3 bases, and 26 bases lay between the germline ends. CDR3 size: 18 residues. The J gene is TRBJ1-1, the V gene TRBV12-3 or TRBV12-4, with D tentatively TRBD1 (6 bases). This TCR derives from a human donor in good health (CMV status not recorded). Some clones in this sample may be carry-over from other donors' samples. The material sequenced was CD8+ T cells from PBMCs. The CDR3 loop is CASRQNIEQDRPYTEAFF. The DNA of the CDR3 is TGTGCCAGCAGACAGAACATAGAGCAGGACAGACCCTACACTGAAGCTTTCTTT.